This T cell receptor (beta chain) is from a study of immune evolution from preneoplasia to lung adenocarcinoma (dated by TCRdb to the early 2020s). Regarding the research as a whole: HLA loss of heterozygosity was seen in about 7.6%, 15% and 36% of AIS, MIA and ADC lesions, and in no AAH lesions. According to the study, over a hundred samples were used for TCR sequencing. In total, the cohort included roughly 49 patients with pulmonary nodules, all of whom underwent surgical resection. TCR sequencing data came from roughly 51 patients. The sample size depended on which specimens were available, not on a prior power calculation. POLYSOLVER was used to infer Class I HLA alleles from exome data, while LOHHLA was used to detect allele-specific HLA loss. The immune data were combined with whole exome sequencing and methylation data from the same cohort of nodules. Immune contexture across lung adenocarcinoma precursors and invasive adenocarcinoma was profiled using immune gene expression, TCR sequencing and multiplex immunofluorescence. Resected precursor lesions (AAH, AIS, MIA) and invasive adenocarcinomas were compared with paired morphologically normal lung tissue. Results the study describes overall, beyond this receptor: Normal lung had the highest top T cell clone frequencies, and these frequencies appeared to fall progressively from AAH through AIS, MIA and invasive adenocarcinoma. The findings were based on association rather than direct causation, and larger cohorts with long-term follow-up and longitudinal biopsies were deemed needed. Because every patient came from Japan and China, how well the results apply to Western populations was uncertain. Clonality was highest in normal lung, while later-stage lesions appeared to have lower clonality but higher T cell density and diversity. T cell clonality was highest in KRAS-mutant nodules compared with EGFR-mutant or double wild-type lesions.

The immunoSEQ hsTCRbeta Kit was used to sequence TCR beta CDR3 regions from DNA. The source study handled its data this way. TCR sequencing data were analysed with the ImmunoSEQ Analyzer. T cell clonality was defined as 1 minus Pielou's evenness, calculated on productive rearrangements. To measure T cell diversity, the inverse Simpson index was applied to productive templates. T cell density was TCR beta template counts normalized to usable DNA, estimated by amplifying and sequencing housekeeping genes. Two-sided Kruskal-Wallis tests were used to compare TCR metrics between histologic stages. TCRdb holds this immuneACCESS table with in-frame rearrangements only. Some clones are missing; in checked studies, unresolved V genes explain under half, and the rest has no known cause. V and J calls and clone size follow that table, whereas D and trimming were derived from the DNA. The sample contains 9,000 to 10,000 clones, more than 75% of them found a single time. In total, the top ten clones hold roughly 9% of the sample.

The patients had resection in Japan or China between the mid-2010s and the late 2010s. Histologic diagnosis of each case was confirmed independently by two lung cancer pathologists on H&E slides. For nucleic acid extraction, premalignant or tumor cells were enriched by macro-dissection following pathologic assessment. FFPE tissue was used for DNA isolation with the AllPrep DNA/RNA FFPE Kit. Looking up the germline V gene yields CDR1 KGHSH and CDR2 LQKENI. Relative to germline, V is missing 6 bases and J is missing 8 bases, with 12 bases of the junction outside any gene match. Taken from cysteine to phenylalanine, the CDR3 has 15 residues. Only the CDR3 region is kept as DNA, spanning 45 bases read in frame from base 1. A note on this clone: What antigen it recognizes has not been identified. The record has no base qualities; no much larger clone is one base away.

The TCR comes from a donor at least 70 years old with lung adenocarcinoma. Material for sequencing was FFPE minimally invasive lung adenocarcinoma tissue. Explained via the paper, the cell subset or site label denotes: micro-invasive lung adenocarcinoma (MIA). Here the chain combines TRBV18 and TRBJ2-1; a stretch of 8 junction bases matches TRBD2. For the CDR3, the sequence is CASSPRSGSMYEQFF. The sequence in DNA is TGTGCCAGCTCCCCCCGGAGCGGGAGTATGTATGAGCAGTTCTTC.